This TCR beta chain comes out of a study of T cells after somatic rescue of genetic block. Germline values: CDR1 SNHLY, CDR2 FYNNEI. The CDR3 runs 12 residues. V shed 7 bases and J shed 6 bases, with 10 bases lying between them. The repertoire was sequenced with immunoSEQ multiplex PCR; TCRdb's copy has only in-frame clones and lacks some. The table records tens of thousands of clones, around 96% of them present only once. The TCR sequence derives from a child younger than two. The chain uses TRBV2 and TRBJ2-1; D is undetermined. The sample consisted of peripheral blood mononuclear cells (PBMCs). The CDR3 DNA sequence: TGTGCCAGCACGAGGTCTGGCAATGAGCAGTTCTTC. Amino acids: CASTRSGNEQFF.